The clone carrying this T cell receptor beta chain has just a few counts. This entry is derived from a study of blood T cell repertoires in COVID-19. About the research overall: T cells, B-cell-depleted T cells, or PBMCs supplied cDNA or gDNA.

Germline-derived CDR1 and CDR2 are LNHDA and SQIVND (reference sequence). This CDR3 has 14 amino acids. Trimming shortened V by 5 bases and J by 4 bases, and 14 bases separated the two germline ends. Only in-frame clones appear in the TCRdb table, and some are missing; sequencing was by immunoSEQ multiplex PCR. The sample includes some 150,000 clones, 80% to 90% of them seen just once. The TCR was taken from a woman between 45 and 60 years old with acute or convalescent COVID-19. The genes are TRBV19 and TRBJ1-2; tentatively, D is TRBD1 (6 bases). The specimen sequenced was peripheral blood. In DNA form, the CDR3 reads TGTGCCAGTAGTCTACAGGGCTTATCCTATGGCTACACCTTC. Translating gives CASSLQGLSYGYTF.